A selection of T cell receptor beta chains follows, all from one sample in a study of blood T cells in healthy people across ages. TCRdb re-analysed the 5' RACE reads in MiXCR, keeping a single row per CDR3 protein. The sample lists 800,000 to 950,000 distinct CDR3 sequences; under 40% were seen once. The sequencing sample was made of blood. The receptors were gathered from a man aged 18 to 29 in good health. Each CDR3 is given with its conserved first and last residue. The D gene is left open where the match is weak. Part of the rows lack a size; the others show once, few, many or a class for expanded clones.

J gene: TRBJ1-3
CDR3 length: 17
V gene: TRBV12-3/TRBV12-4
D gene: NA
clone size: NA
CDR3 DNA: TGTGCCAGCAGTTTACCCGGGGGGGGGGCTCTTGGAAACACCATATATTTT
CDR3 protein: CASSLPGGGALGNTIYF

J gene: TRBJ2-5
CDR3 length: 14
V gene: TRBV9
D gene: NA
clone size: NA
CDR3 DNA: TGTGCCAGCAGCGAGGGGGGAGGAGGAGAGACCCAGTACTTC
CDR3 protein: CASSEGGGGETQYF

J gene: TRBJ2-2
CDR3 length: 14
V gene: TRBV28
D gene: NA
clone size: NA
CDR3 DNA: TGTGCCAGCAGTCCCCAACGATCCCCCGGGGAGCTGTTTTTT
CDR3 protein: CASSPQRSPGELFF

J gene: TRBJ2-3
CDR3 length: 15
V gene: TRBV4-1
D gene: NA
clone size: few
CDR3 DNA: TGCGCCAGCAGCGTCCGGGCTCAATTCACAGATACGCAGTATTTT
CDR3 protein: CASSVRAQFTDTQYF

J gene: TRBJ2-3
CDR3 length: 13
V gene: TRBV7-9
D gene: NA
clone size: few
CDR3 DNA: TGTGCCAGCAGCGTAACGAGGTCAGATACGCAGTATTTT
CDR3 protein: CASSVTRSDTQYF

J gene: TRBJ2-7
CDR3 length: 12
V gene: TRBV4-1
D gene: NA
clone size: NA
CDR3 DNA: TGCGCCAGCAGCCACTCGGGGATCGAGCAGTACTTC
CDR3 protein: CASSHSGIEQYF

J gene: TRBJ2-1
CDR3 length: 13
V gene: TRBV24-1
D gene: NA
clone size: NA
CDR3 DNA: TGTGCCACCAGTGATAATCTTTACAATGAGCAGTTCTTC
CDR3 protein: CATSDNLYNEQFF

J gene: TRBJ2-2
CDR3 length: 14
V gene: TRBV3-1
D gene: TRBD1
clone size: NA
CDR3 DNA: TGTGCCAGCAGCCAAGGAACAGGGGTCGGGGAGCTGTTTTTT
CDR3 protein: CASSQGTGVGELFF

J gene: TRBJ2-1
CDR3 length: 12
V gene: TRBV30
D gene: NA
clone size: NA
CDR3 DNA: TGTGCCTGGAGTAGCGGTTACAATGAGCAGTTCTTC
CDR3 protein: CAWSSGYNEQFF

J gene: TRBJ1-2
CDR3 length: 15
V gene: TRBV2
D gene: NA
clone size: few
CDR3 DNA: TGTGCCAGCAGCCCTAATCCAGCCGGTGGCTATGGCTACACCTTC
CDR3 protein: CASSPNPAGGYGYTF

J gene: TRBJ1-2
CDR3 length: 12
V gene: TRBV11-2
D gene: NA
clone size: NA
CDR3 DNA: TGTGCCAGCAGCCCCGACAAGGGTGGCTACACCTTC
CDR3 protein: CASSPDKGGYTF

J gene: TRBJ2-5
CDR3 length: 14
V gene: TRBV10-3
D gene: NA
clone size: many
CDR3 DNA: TGTGCCATCAGTGTGTCGACGGCCCAAGAGACCCAGTACTTC
CDR3 protein: CAISVSTAQETQYF

J gene: TRBJ2-1
CDR3 length: 13
V gene: TRBV6-2/TRBV6-3
D gene: TRBD2
clone size: NA
CDR3 DNA: TGTGCCAGCAAACTACTAGCGTGGAATGAGCAGTTCTTC
CDR3 protein: CASKLLAWNEQFF

J gene: TRBJ2-7
CDR3 length: 14
V gene: TRBV12-3/TRBV12-4
D gene: NA
clone size: many
CDR3 DNA: TGTGCCAGCAGTTTCGGGCGAACCGGGGCCGAGCAGTACTTC
CDR3 protein: CASSFGRTGAEQYF

J gene: TRBJ2-3
CDR3 length: 14
V gene: TRBV5-1
D gene: NA
clone size: many
CDR3 DNA: TGCGCCAGCAGCTTAGGGACGGTCACAGATACGCAGTATTTT
CDR3 protein: CASSLGTVTDTQYF

J gene: TRBJ2-7
CDR3 length: 15
V gene: TRBV3-1
D gene: NA
clone size: few
CDR3 DNA: TGTGCCAGCAGCCAAGATTGGCTAGGCGCCTACGAGCAGTACTTC
CDR3 protein: CASSQDWLGAYEQYF

J gene: TRBJ2-5
CDR3 length: 14
V gene: TRBV10-3
D gene: NA
clone size: few
CDR3 DNA: TGTGCCAGCGCCGGGACCCATAACCAAGAGACCCAGTACTTC
CDR3 protein: CASAGTHNQETQYF

J gene: TRBJ1-6
CDR3 length: 13
V gene: TRBV29-1
D gene: NA
clone size: NA
CDR3 DNA: TGCAGCGTCCAGGCTTCATATAATTCACCCCTCCACTTT
CDR3 protein: CSVQASYNSPLHF

J gene: TRBJ2-2
CDR3 length: 17
V gene: TRBV4-2
D gene: NA
clone size: NA
CDR3 DNA: TGTGCCAGCAGCCCCTGGACAGTGGAAGGGAAAAGCGGGGAGCTGTTTTTT
CDR3 protein: CASSPWTVEGKSGELFF

J gene: TRBJ2-1
CDR3 length: 14
V gene: TRBV25-1
D gene: TRBD1
clone size: NA
CDR3 DNA: TGTGCCAGCAGAGACAGGGTCCTTGGGAATGAGCAGTTCTTC
CDR3 protein: CASRDRVLGNEQFF

J gene: TRBJ2-1
CDR3 length: 17
V gene: TRBV7-6
D gene: NA
clone size: NA
CDR3 DNA: TGTGCCAGCAGCTCTGAAATAGGTATAGGGTCCTACAATGAGCAGTTCTTC
CDR3 protein: CASSSEIGIGSYNEQFF

J gene: TRBJ2-7
CDR3 length: 13
V gene: TRBV29-1
D gene: NA
clone size: NA
CDR3 DNA: TGCAGCACCCGGGACACGCGCACCTACGAGCAGTACTTC
CDR3 protein: CSTRDTRTYEQYF

J gene: TRBJ2-7
CDR3 length: 16
V gene: TRBV27
D gene: NA
clone size: NA
CDR3 DNA: TGTGCCAGCAGTAGTTTTGGAGTCCCCCCGTCCTACGAGCAGTACTTC
CDR3 protein: CASSSFGVPPSYEQYF

J gene: TRBJ2-5
CDR3 length: 12
V gene: TRBV2
D gene: TRBD1
clone size: few
CDR3 DNA: TGTGCCAGCAGTGAAAGACAGGGACGTGGGTACTTC
CDR3 protein: CASSERQGRGYF

J gene: TRBJ2-7
CDR3 length: 15
V gene: TRBV12-3/TRBV12-4
D gene: TRBD2
clone size: NA
CDR3 DNA: TGTGCCAGCAGTCCCGGCGGGGGTATTATGTACGAGCAGTACTTC
CDR3 protein: CASSPGGGIMYEQYF

J gene: TRBJ1-2
CDR3 length: 12
V gene: TRBV20-1
D gene: NA
clone size: NA
CDR3 DNA: TGCAGGGCTAGACACGAGTCCTATGGCTACACCTTC
CDR3 protein: CRARHESYGYTF

J gene: TRBJ2-7
CDR3 length: 16
V gene: TRBV28
D gene: NA
clone size: NA
CDR3 DNA: TGTGCCAGCAGCCCTATACTATCAGTTTACTCCTACGAGCAGTACTTC
CDR3 protein: CASSPILSVYSYEQYF